The sample holds a few counts of the clone carrying this TCR beta chain. Its antigen is unknown. The data are from a study of OX40 agonist ivuxolimab in advanced cancers. Sequenced by immunoSEQ multiplex PCR; TCRdb stores in-frame clones only, minus some. Of fewer than 100,000 clones listed, about 90% are singletons. Germline values: CDR1 SGHRS, CDR2 YFSETQ. The CDR3 has 15 residues. Trimming removed 0 bases from V and 3 bases from J; junction bases left unmatched: 6. The study, taken as a whole, reports: The study did not work out the antigen specificity of the expanded peripheral T cells. Partial responders at 0.1-3.0 mg/kg showed near-lowest clonal expansion.

V usage is TRBV5-1 and J usage is TRBJ2-7; TRBD1 agrees at 7 bases. The TCR originated in an adult with an advanced solid tumor such as melanoma, head and neck, liver or kidney cancer. The sequences come from CD4+ or CD8+ T cells sorted from blood, collected in a trial of the OX40 agonist ivuxolimab. CDR3: CASSLEPDRNYEQYF. In DNA, the CDR3 is TGCGCCAGCAGCTTGGAGCCGGACAGGAACTACGAGCAGTACTTC. Looking up the rest from reference TRBV5-1 and TRBJ2-7 gives the full variable domain: KAGVTQTPRYLIKTRGQQVTLSCSPISGHRSVSWYQQTPGQGLQFLFEYFSETQRNKGNFPGRFSGRQFSNSRSEMNVSTLELGDSALYLCASSLEPDRNYEQYFGPGTRLTVT.